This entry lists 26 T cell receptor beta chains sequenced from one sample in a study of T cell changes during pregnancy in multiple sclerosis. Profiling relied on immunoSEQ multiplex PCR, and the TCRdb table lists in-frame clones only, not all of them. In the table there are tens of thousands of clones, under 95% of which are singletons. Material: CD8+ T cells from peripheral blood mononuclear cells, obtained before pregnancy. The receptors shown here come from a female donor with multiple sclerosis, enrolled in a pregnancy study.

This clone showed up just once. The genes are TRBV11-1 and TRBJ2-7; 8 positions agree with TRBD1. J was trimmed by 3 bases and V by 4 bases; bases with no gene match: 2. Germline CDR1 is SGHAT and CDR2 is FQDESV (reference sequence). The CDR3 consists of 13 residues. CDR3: CASSSTGDYEQYF. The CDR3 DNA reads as TGTGCCAGCAGCTCGACAGGGGACTACGAGCAGTACTTC.

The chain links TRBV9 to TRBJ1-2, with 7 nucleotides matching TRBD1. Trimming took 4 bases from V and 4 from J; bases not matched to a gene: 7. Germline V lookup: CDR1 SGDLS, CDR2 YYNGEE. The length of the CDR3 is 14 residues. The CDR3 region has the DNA TGTGCCAGCAGCTCGAGACAGGGCCCCTATGGCTACACCTTC. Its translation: CASSSRQGPYGYTF.

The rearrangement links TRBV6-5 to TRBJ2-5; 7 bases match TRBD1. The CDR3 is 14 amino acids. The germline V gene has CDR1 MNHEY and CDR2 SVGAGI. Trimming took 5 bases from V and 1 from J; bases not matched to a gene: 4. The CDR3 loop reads CASSLTGSQETQYF. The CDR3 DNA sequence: TGTGCCAGCAGTCTGACAGGGAGCCAAGAGACCCAGTACTTC.

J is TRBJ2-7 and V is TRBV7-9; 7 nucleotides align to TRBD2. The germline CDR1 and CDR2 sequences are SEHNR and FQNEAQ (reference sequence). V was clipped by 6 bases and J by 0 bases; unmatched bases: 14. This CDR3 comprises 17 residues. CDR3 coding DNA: TGTGCCAGCAGTGAGGGTACGACTAGCACGAGCTCCTACGAGCAGTACTTC. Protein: CASSEGTTSTSSYEQYF.

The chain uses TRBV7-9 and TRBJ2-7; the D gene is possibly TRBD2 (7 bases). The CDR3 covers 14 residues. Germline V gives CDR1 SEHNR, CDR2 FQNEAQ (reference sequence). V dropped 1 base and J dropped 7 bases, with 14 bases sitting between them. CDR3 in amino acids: CASSLGGGAREQYF. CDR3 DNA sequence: TGTGCCAGCAGCTTAGGTGGGGGGGCTCGAGAGCAGTACTTC.

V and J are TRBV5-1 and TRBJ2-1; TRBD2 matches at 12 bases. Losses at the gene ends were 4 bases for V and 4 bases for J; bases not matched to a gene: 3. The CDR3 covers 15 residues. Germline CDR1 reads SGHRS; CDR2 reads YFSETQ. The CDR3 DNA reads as TGCGCCAGCAGCGCGACTAGCGGGGGTTACAATGAGCAGTTCTTC. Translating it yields CASSATSGGYNEQFF.

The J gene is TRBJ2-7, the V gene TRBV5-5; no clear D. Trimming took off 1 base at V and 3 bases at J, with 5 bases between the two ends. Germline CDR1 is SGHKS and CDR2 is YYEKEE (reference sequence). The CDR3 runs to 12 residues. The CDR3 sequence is CASSLSVYEQYF. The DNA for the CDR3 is TGTGCCAGCAGCTTGTCGGTCTACGAGCAGTACTTC.

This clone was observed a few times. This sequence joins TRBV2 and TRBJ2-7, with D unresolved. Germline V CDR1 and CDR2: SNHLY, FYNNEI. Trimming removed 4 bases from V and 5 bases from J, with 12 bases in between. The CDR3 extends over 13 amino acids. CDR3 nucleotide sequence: TGTGCCAGCAGTGGAGACAACCCCCACGAGCAGTACTTC. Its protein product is CASSGDNPHEQYF.

The CDR3 coding sequence is TGTGCCAGCAGCCCAAGGGACAGGCCGGTTGGCTACACCTTC. Translated, it gives CASSPRDRPVGYTF. The chain recombines TRBV7-9 with TRBJ1-2; the match to TRBD1 covers 8 bases. V was pared by 5 bases and J by 7 bases, with 9 bases of the junction left unmatched. CDR3 length: 14 amino acids. Per germline, CDR1 SEHNR and CDR2 FQNEAQ (reference sequence).

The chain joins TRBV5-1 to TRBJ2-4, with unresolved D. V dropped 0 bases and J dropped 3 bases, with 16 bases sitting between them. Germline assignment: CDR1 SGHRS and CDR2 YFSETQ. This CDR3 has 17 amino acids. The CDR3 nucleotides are TGCGCCAGCAGCTTGGACCCTGCCACCCGGGTCAAAAACATTCAGTACTTC. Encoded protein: CASSLDPATRVKNIQYF.

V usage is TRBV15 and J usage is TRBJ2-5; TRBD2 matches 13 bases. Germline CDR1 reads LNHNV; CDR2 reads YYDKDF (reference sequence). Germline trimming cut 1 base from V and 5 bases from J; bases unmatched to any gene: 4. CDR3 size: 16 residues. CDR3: CATSRGTSGGGETQYF. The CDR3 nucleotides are TGTGCCACCAGCAGAGGGACTAGCGGGGGCGGTGAGACCCAGTACTTC. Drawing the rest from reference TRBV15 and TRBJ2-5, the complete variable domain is DAMVIQNPRYQVTQFGKPVTLSCSQTLNHNVMYWYQQKSSQAPKLLFHYYDKDFNNEADTPDNFQSRRPNTSFCFLDIRSPGLGDTAMYLCATSRGTSGGGETQYFGPGTRLLVL.

The CDR3 protein is CASNGGGSNYGYTF. CDR3 nucleotide sequence: TGTGCCAGCAACGGAGGAGGGTCTAACTATGGCTACACCTTC. The rearrangement links TRBV6-6 to TRBJ1-2, with D hard to call. V was clipped by 7 bases and J by 0 bases, with 12 bases between them. Germline V gene data show CDR1 as MNHNY and CDR2 as SVGAGI (reference sequence). The CDR3 runs 14 residues.

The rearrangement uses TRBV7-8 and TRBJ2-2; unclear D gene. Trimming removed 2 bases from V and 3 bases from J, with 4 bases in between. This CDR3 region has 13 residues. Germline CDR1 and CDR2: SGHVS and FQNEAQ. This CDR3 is CASSLTHTGELFF. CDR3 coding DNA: TGTGCCAGCAGCTTAACACACACCGGGGAGCTGTTTTTT.

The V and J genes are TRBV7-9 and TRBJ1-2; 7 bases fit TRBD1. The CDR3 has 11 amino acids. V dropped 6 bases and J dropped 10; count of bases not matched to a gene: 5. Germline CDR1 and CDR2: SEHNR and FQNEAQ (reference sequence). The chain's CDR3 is CASSRGQDYTF. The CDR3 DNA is TGTGCCAGCAGTAGAGGACAGGACTACACCTTC.

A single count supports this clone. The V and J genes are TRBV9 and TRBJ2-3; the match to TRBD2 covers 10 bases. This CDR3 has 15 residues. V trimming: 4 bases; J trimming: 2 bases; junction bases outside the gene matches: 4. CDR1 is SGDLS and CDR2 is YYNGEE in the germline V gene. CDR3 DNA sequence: TGTGCCAGCAGCAAAGGACTAGCGGCCACAGATACGCAGTATTTT. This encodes CASSKGLAATDTQYF.

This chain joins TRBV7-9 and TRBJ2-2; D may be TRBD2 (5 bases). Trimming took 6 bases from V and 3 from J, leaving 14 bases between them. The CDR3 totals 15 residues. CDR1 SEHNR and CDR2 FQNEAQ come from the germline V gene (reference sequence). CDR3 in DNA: TGTGCCAGCAGTTCGACGGGGTGGGACACCGGGGAGCTGTTTTTT. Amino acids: CASSSTGWDTGELFF.

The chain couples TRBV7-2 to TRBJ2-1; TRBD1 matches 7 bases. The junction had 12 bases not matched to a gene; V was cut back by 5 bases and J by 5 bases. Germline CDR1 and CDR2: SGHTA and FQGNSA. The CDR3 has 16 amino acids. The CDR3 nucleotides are TGTGCCAGCAGCCCCGACCGGGACAGAGCAAACAATGAGCAGTTCTTC. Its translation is CASSPDRDRANNEQFF.

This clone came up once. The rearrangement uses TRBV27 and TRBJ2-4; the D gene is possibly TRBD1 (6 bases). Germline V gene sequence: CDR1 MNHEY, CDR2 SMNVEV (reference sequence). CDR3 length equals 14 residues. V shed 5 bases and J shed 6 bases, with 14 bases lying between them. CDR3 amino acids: CASSITGWGNIQYF. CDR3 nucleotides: TGTGCCAGCAGTATTACAGGGTGGGGAAACATTCAGTACTTC.

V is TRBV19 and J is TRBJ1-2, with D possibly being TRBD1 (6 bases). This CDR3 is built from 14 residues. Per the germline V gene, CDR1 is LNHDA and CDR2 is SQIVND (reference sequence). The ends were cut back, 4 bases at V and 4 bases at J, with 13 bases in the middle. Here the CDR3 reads CASSSRGAFYGYTF. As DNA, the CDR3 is TGTGCCAGTAGTAGCCGGGGGGCATTCTATGGCTACACCTTC.

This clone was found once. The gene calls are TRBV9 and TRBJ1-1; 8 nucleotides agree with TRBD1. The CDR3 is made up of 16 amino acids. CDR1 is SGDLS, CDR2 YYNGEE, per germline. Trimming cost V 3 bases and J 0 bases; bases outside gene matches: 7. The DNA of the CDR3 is TGTGCCAGCAGCGCTCCGACAGGGGTCATGAACACTGAAGCTTTCTTT. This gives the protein CASSAPTGVMNTEAFF. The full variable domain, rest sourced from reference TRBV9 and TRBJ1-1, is DSGVTQTPKHLITATGQRVTLRCSPRSGDLSVYWYQQSLDQGLQFLIQYYNGEERAKGNILERFSAQQFPDLHSELNLSSLELGDSALYFCASSAPTGVMNTEAFFGQGTRLTVV.

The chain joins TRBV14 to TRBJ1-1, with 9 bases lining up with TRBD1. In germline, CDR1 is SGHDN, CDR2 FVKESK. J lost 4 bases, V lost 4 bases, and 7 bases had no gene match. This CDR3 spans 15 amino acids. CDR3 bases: TGTGCCAGCAGCCCTCTAGGGGGACAGGGCACTGAAGCTTTCTTT. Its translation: CASSPLGGQGTEAFF.

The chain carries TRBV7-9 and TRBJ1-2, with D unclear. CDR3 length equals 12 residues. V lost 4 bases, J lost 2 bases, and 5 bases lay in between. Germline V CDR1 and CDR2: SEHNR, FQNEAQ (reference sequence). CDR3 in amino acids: CASSSLNYGYTF. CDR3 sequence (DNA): TGTGCCAGCAGCTCCCTAAACTATGGCTACACCTTC. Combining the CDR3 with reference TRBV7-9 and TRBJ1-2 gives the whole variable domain DTGVSQNPRHKITKRGQNVTFRCDPISEHNRLYWYRQTLGQGPEFLTYFQNEAQLEKSRLLSDRFSAERPKGSFSTLEIQRTEQGDSAMYLCASSSLNYGYTFGSGTRLTVV.

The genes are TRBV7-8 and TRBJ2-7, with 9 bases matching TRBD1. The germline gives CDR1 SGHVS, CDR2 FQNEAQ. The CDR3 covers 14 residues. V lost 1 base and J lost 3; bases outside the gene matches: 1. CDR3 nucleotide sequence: TGTGCCAGCAGCTTAGTGGGACAGGGCTACGAGCAGTACTTC. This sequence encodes CASSLVGQGYEQYF.

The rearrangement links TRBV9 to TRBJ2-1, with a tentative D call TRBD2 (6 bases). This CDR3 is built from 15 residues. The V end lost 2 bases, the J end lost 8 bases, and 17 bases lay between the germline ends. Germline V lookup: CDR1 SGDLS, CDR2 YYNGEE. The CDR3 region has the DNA TGTGCCAGCAGCGTGGGACTGGGGGTGGACGATGAGCAGTTCTTC. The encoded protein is CASSVGLGVDDEQFF.

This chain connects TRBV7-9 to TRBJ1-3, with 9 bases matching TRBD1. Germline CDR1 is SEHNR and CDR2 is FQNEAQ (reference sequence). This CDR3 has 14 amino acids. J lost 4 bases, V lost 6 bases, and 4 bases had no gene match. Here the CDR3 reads CASSWDRDGNTIYF. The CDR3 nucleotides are TGTGCCAGCAGTTGGGACAGGGACGGAAACACCATATATTTT.

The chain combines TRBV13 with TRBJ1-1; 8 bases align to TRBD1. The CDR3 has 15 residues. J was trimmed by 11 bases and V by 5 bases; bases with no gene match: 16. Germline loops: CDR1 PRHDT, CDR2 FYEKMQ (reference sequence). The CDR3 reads CASSPNPSTTGDAFF. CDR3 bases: TGTGCCAGCAGCCCCAATCCCTCAACGACAGGGGACGCTTTCTTT.